This T cell receptor (beta chain) was retrieved from a study of T-cell reconstitution after alpha-beta-depleted transplantation in children. Unique molecular identifiers were incorporated during preparation of the TCRbeta library. Each CDR3 protein gets one entry after TCRdb re-called the PCR reads with MiXCR. The sample has about 610,000 distinct CDR3 sequences, 10% seen once; the top ten hold 4%. The table lists this clonotype with a few counts. CDR1 is DFQATT, CDR2 SNEGSKA, per germline (reference sequence). The CDR3 is made up of 16 amino acids. The chain joins TRBV20-1 to TRBJ2-7, with TRBD2 matching over 7 bases. The specimen comprised PBMCs from the stem cell graft donor, sampled from the stem cell graft. This TCR was recovered from a human donor who donated a stem cell graft to a child with acute myeloid leukemia. The CDR3 nucleotides read TGCAGGGCCCGTCCCTTCCGTCCAGCGGGGACCTACGAGCAGTACTTC. Protein: CRARPFRPAGTYEQYF.